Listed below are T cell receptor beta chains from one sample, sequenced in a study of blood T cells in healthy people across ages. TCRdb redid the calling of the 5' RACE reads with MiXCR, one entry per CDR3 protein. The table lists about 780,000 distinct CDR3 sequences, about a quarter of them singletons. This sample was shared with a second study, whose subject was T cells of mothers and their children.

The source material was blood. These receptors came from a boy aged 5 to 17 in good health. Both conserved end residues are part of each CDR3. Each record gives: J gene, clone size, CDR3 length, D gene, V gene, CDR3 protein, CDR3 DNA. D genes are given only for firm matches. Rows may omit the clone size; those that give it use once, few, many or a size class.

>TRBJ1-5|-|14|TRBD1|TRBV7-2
CASSPKTGNQPQHF
TGTGCCAGCAGCCCTAAGACAGGGAATCAGCCCCAGCATTTT
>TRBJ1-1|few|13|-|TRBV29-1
CSGAANRDTEAFF
TGCAGCGGGGCGGCAAATCGTGACACTGAAGCTTTCTTT
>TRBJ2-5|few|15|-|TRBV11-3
CASSLDGKVEETQYF
TGTGCCAGCAGCTTAGATGGGAAGGTAGAGGAGACCCAGTACTTC
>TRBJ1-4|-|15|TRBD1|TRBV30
CAWSQTGTVNEKLFF
TGTGCCTGGAGCCAAACCGGGACAGTAAATGAAAAACTGTTTTTT
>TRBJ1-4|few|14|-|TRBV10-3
CAISELQVDKKLFF
TGTGCCATCAGTGAACTGCAGGTGGATAAAAAACTGTTTTTT
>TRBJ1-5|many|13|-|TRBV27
CASSLNRDQPQHF
TGTGCCAGCAGTTTAAACAGGGATCAGCCCCAGCATTTT
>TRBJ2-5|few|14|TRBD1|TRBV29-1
CSVDGDRGIETQYF
TGCAGCGTTGACGGCGACAGGGGTATTGAGACCCAGTACTTC
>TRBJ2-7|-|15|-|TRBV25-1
CASSEFGQGAYDQYF
TGTGCCAGCAGTGAATTCGGACAAGGGGCCTACGACCAGTACTTC
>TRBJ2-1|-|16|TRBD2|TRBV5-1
CASSGAGASSYNEQFF
TGCGCCAGCAGCGGAGCGGGGGCCTCCTCCTACAATGAGCAGTTCTTC
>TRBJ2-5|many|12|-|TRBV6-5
CASSRDVETQYF
TGTGCCAGCAGCCGGGACGTCGAGACCCAGTACTTC
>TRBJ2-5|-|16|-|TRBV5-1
CASNSGGIGAQETQYF
TGCGCCAGCAACTCCGGCGGGATAGGCGCCCAAGAGACCCAGTACTTC
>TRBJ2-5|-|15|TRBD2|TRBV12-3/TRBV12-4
CASSFPSGGQETQYF
TGTGCCAGCAGTTTCCCGTCGGGAGGGCAAGAGACCCAGTACTTC
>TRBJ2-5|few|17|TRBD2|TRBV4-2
CASSQSSSGGSQETQYF
TGTGCCAGCAGCCAGTCCTCTAGCGGGGGTTCCCAAGAGACCCAGTACTTC
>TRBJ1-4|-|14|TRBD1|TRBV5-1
CASSEITGDEKLFF
TGCGCCAGCAGCGAGATAACAGGGGATGAAAAACTGTTTTTT
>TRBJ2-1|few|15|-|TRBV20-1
CSARDQLAPTEEQFF
TGCAGTGCTAGAGATCAACTAGCTCCCACGGAGGAGCAGTTCTTC
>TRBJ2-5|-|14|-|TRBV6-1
CASSEVAGGETQYF
TGTGCCAGCAGTGAAGTGGCAGGGGGGGAGACCCAGTACTTC
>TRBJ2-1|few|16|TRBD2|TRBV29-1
CSVAGLAGGKGNEQFF
TGCAGCGTTGCGGGACTAGCGGGAGGGAAGGGCAATGAGCAGTTCTTC
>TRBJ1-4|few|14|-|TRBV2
CAILQKTSGEGLFF
TGTGCCATCCTTCAAAAGACTTCCGGAGAGGGACTGTTTTTT
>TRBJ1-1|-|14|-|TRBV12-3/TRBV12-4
CASRAGALNTEAFF
TGTGCCAGCAGAGCGGGGGCCCTGAACACTGAAGCTTTCTTT
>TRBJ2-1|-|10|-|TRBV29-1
CSAHGLWQFF
TGCAGCGCGCACGGTCTATGGCAGTTCTTC
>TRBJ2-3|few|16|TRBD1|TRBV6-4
CASRPSGTGGADTQYF
TGTGCCAGCAGACCCTCCGGGACAGGGGGCGCAGATACGCAGTATTTT
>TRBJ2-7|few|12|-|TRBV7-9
CASSSRPDEQYF
TGTGCCAGCAGCTCCCGTCCGGACGAGCAGTACTTC